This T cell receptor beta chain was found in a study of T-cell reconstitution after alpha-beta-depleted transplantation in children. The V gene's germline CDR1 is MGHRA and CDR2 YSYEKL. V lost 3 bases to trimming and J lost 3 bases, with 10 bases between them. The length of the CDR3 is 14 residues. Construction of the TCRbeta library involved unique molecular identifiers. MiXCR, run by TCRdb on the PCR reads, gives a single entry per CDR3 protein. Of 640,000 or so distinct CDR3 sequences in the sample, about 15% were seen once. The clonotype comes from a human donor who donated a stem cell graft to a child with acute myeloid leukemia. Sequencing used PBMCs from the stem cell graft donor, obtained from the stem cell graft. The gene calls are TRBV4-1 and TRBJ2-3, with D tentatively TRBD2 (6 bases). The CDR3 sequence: CASSQEGRTDTQYF. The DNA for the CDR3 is TGCGCCAGCAGCCAGGAGGGGCGGACAGATACGCAGTATTTT.